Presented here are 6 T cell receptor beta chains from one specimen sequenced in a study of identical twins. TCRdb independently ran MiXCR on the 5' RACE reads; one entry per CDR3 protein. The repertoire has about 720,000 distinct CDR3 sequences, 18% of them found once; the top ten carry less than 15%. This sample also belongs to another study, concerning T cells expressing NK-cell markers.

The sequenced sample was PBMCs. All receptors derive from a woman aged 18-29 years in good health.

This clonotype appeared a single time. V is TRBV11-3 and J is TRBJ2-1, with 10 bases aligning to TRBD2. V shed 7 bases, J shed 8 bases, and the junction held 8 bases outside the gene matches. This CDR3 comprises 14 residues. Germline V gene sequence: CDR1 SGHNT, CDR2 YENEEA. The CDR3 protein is CASTSGGAWDEQFF. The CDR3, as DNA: TGTGCCAGCACGAGCGGGGGGGCCTGGGATGAGCAGTTCTTC.

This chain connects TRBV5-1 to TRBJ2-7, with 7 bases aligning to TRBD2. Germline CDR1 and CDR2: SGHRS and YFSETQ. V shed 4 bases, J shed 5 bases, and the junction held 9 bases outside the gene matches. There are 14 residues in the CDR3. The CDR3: CASSAASGSHEQYF. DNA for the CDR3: TGCGCCAGCAGCGCGGCTAGCGGCTCGCACGAGCAGTACTTC.

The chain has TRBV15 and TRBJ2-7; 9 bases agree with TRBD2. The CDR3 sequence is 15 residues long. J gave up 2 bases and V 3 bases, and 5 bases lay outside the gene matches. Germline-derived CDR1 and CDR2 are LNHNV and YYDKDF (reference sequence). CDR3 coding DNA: TGTGCCACCAGCAGGTCAGCGGGAGGAACCTACGAGCAGTACTTC. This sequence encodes CATSRSAGGTYEQYF.

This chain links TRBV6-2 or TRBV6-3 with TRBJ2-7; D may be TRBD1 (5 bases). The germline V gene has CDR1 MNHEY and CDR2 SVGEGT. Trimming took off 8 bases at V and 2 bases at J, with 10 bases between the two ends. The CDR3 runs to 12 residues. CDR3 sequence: CASGWGTYEQYF. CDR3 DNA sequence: TGTGCCAGCGGGTGGGGCACCTACGAGCAGTACTTC.

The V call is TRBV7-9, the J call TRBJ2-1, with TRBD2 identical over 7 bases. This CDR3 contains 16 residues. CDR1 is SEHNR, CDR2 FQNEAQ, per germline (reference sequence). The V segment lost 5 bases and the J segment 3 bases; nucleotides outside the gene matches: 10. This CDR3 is CASSPAAGDVYNEQFF. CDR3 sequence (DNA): TGTGCCAGCAGCCCAGCCGCGGGAGACGTCTACAATGAGCAGTTCTTC.

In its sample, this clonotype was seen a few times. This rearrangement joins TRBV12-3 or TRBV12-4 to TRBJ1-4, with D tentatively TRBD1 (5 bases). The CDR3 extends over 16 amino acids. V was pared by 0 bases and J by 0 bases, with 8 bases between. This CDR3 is CASSLARVATNEKLFF. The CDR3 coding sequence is TGTGCCAGCAGTTTAGCCAGGGTTGCAACTAATGAAAAACTGTTTTTT.